Reported below is one T cell receptor (beta chain). This clone was recorded a few times. Its antigen has not been determined. No base quality information exists; no much larger clone differs at one position. The germline V gene provides CDR1 SGHRS and CDR2 YFSETQ. Cut back by 2 bases and 0 bases, the V and J ends lie 15 bases apart. The CDR3 spans 17 residues, from the cysteine through the phenylalanine. Left in the record is the CDR3 DNA by itself, 51 bases read in frame from the first base. These data come from a study of Ad26.COV2.S vaccination and SARS-CoV-2 variants listed by TCRdb under 2021. Broadly, across the study: Donors in the vaccine arm were drawn from COV1001, a phase I-IIa trial of Ad26.COV2.S in healthy adults that was multicentre, randomized, double-blind and placebo-controlled. A total of some 30 samples were included in the TCR-sequenced set, comprising 19 Ad26.COV2.S vaccine recipients, 5 placebo recipients and 8 SARS-CoV-2 convalescent individuals. The specificity and breadth of SARS-CoV-2-reactive T cell receptors after Ad26.COV2.S vaccination were assessed by TCRbeta repertoire sequencing. Participants in the trial were split at random into five groups of five each, receiving low-dose or high-dose Ad26.COV2.S once or twice, or else placebo on both occasions. Dosing of Ad26.COV2.S was intramuscular, at either 5x10^10 or 1x10^11 viral particles, delivered as one shot or as two shots spaced 56 days apart. Investigators did not know the trial group allocation while performing experiments and assessing outcomes. General conclusions and limits of the study: The study lacked the statistical power to compare responses across vaccine doses or regimens. According to the authors, total T cell responses may have been underestimated by the TCR breadth and depth analyses. Vaccine and placebo recipients had similar non-spike TCR breadth, a finding consistent with the vaccine containing only spike. Compared with placebo recipients, Ad26.COV2.S recipients showed higher spike-specific TCR breadth (P = 0.0014). Substantial breadth of spike-specific CD8+ and CD4+ T cell responses was reported after vaccination.

The immunoSEQ Assay was the method used to sequence TCRbeta CDR3 regions. After extraction, genomic DNA underwent amplification by bias-controlled multiplex PCR, followed by high-throughput sequencing. Under the source paper's analysis protocol: To quantify the absolute abundance of each unique TCRbeta CDR3 region, sequences were collapsed and filtered. Usable DNA was measured by amplifying reference genes present in all nucleated cells, and TCRbeta template counts were normalized to that usable DNA to estimate T cell fraction. Repertoire TCRs were annotated as SARS-CoV-2-specific by exact matching of V gene, CDR3 amino acid sequence and J gene to a known reactive TCR set. MIRA supplied the reference SARS-CoV-2 TCR set, which was filtered for enrichment in COVID-19-positive ImmuneCODE repertoires so that public or cross-reactive TCRs were removed. Using the MIRA antigens, annotated TCRs were further analysed by specific ORF or by position within an ORF. Breadth was defined as annotated unique rearrangements over total unique productive rearrangements; depth was the summed frequency of those rearrangements. TCR breadth was compared between groups using two-sided Wilcoxon rank-sum tests. TCRdb mirrors the immuneACCESS table, restricted to in-frame sequences. Some clones are absent from its copies; in checked studies, under half trace to an unresolved V gene, and the reason for the others is unknown. That table furnishes V, J and clone size, whereas the DNA furnished D and trimming. The sample has 330,000 or so clones on record, about 90% of them singletons. 4.5% to 5.5% of the sample rests with the top ten.

In light of the paper, this sample's treatment or condition label describes: 15 to 20 received Ad26.COV2.S at low or high dose, single or two shots; about 5 received placebo; per-sample allocation not given. Repertoires of vaccine and placebo recipients were sequenced from samples collected on day 63 after the first injection. Cohort 1b enrolled about two dozen adults aged 18-55 years at a single site in Boston, USA, between 29 July and 7 August 2020. Ad26.COV2.S was a replication-incompetent adenovirus type 26 vector that expressed a prefusion-stabilized SARS-CoV-2 spike protein derived from the original Wuhan strain.

The chain joins TRBV5-1 to TRBJ1-3; no D segment can be confidently identified. Sequenced here: peripheral blood, sampled in a trial of Ad26.COV2.S vaccine versus placebo. The sequence came from a person between 18 and 60 years old who received the Ad26.COV2.S COVID-19 vaccine or a placebo. The DNA sequence follows: TGCGCCAGCAGCTTAAGGTTTGGACCAGACTCTGGAAACACCATATATTTT. The resulting protein is CASSLRFGPDSGNTIYF.